The present entry profiles one T cell receptor (beta chain) with its context. Its specificity is not known. The data belong to a study of shared clonotypes between healthy human individuals. General study results and limits: Generally, naive subsets came out with larger estimated richness than memory subsets. Clonotypes not shared had lower generation probabilities than those common to all four donors.

Produced via immunoSEQ multiplex PCR; TCRdb's table is partial and in-frame only. The sample has more than 2,000,000 clones, about 92% seen once; the top ten hold about 0.39%. The CDR3 has 14 residues. With V trimmed by 6 bases and J by 4 bases, 6 bases remained unmatched. Per germline, CDR1 WNHNN and CDR2 SYGVQD (reference sequence). All participating donors were Caucasian adults from Nashville, Tennessee. It was into CD45RA+ naive and CD45RA-negative memory subsets that the CD4+ cells were split. The chain carries TRBV10-1 and TRBJ2-7; 10 bases line up with TRBD2. The sequencing sample was made of naive CD4+ T cells from PBMCs. The subset here: CD45RA+ positively selected. The TCR originated in a man in his late teens or twenties in good health. Some clones in this sample may be carry-over from other donors' samples. The CDR3 DNA reads as TGCGCCAGCAGCAGGACTAGCGGAGGGTACGAGCAGTACTTC. Protein sequence: CASSRTSGGYEQYF.